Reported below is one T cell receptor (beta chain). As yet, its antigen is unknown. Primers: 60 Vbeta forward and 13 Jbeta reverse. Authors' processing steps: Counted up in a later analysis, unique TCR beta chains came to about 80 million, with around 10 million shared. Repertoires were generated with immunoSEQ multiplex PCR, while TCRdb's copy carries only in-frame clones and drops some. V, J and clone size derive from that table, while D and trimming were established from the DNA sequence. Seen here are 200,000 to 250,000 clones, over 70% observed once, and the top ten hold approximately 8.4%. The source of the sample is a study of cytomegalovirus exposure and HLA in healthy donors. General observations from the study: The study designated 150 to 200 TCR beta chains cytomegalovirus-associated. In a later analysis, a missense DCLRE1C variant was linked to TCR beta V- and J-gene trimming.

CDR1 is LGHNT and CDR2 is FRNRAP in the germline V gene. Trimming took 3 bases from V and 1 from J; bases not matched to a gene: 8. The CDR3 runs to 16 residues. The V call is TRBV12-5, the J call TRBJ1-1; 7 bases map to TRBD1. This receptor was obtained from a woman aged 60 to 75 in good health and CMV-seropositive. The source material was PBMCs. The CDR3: CASGLQGLDGNTEAFF. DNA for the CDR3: TGTGCTAGTGGTTTACAGGGGCTCGATGGGAACACTGAAGCTTTCTTT.